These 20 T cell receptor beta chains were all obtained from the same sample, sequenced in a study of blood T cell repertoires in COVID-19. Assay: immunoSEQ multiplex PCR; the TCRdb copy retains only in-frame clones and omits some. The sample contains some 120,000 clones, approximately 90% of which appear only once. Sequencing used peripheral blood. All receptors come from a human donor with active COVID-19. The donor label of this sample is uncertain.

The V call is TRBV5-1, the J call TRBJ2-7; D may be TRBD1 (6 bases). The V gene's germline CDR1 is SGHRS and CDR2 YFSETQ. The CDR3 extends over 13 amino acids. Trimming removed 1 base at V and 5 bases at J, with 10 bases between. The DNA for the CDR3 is TGCGCCAGCAGCTTGCCCAGGGGTGACGAGCAGTACTTC. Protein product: CASSLPRGDEQYF.

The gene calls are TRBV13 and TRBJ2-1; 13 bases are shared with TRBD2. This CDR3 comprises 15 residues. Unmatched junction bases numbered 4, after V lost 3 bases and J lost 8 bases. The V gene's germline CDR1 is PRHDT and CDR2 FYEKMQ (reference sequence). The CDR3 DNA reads TGTGCCAGCAGCTTTCAAGGACTAGCGGGGGATGAGCAGTTCTTC. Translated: CASSFQGLAGDEQFF.

CDR3: CASRTTGVREQYF. The CDR3 DNA follows: TGTGCCAGCAGGACAACAGGGGTACGGGAGCAGTACTTC. V and J are TRBV7-8 and TRBJ2-7; 7 bases align to TRBD1. V lost 6 bases to trimming and J lost 7 bases; unmatched junction nucleotides: 9. CDR1 and CDR2 (germline): SGHVS, FQNEAQ. This CDR3 spans 13 amino acids.

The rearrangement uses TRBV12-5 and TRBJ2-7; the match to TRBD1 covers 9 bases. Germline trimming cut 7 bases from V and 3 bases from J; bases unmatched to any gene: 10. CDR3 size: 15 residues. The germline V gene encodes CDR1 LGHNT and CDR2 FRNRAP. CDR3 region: CASALGQGRIYEQYF. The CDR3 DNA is TGTGCTAGTGCCTTGGGACAGGGTCGGATCTACGAGCAGTACTTC.

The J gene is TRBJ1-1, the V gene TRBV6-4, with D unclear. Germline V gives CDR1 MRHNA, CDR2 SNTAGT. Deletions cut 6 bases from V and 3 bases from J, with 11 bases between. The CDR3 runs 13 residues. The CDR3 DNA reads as TGTGCCAGCAGCCAAGAGAGCTACACTGAAGCTTTCTTT. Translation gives CASSQESYTEAFF.

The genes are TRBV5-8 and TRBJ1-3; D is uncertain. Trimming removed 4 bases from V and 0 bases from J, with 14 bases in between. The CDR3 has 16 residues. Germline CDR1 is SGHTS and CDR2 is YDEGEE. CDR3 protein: CASSLAAGLSGNTIYF. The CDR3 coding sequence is TGTGCCAGCAGCCTAGCAGCTGGGCTCTCTGGAAACACCATATATTTT.

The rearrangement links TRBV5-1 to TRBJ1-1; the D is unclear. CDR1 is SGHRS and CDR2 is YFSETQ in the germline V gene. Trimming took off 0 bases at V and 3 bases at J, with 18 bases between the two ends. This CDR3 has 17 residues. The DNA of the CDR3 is TGCGCCAGCAGCTTGGTGGGCAATCCGCGTCACGACACTGAAGCTTTCTTT. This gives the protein CASSLVGNPRHDTEAFF.

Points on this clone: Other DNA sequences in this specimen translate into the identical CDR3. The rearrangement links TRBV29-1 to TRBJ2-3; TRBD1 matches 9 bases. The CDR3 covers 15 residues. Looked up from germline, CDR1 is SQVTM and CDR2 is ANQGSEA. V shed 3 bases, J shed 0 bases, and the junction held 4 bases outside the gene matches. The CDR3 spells CSVEGGTGSTDTQYF. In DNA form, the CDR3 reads TGCAGCGTTGAGGGGGGGACAGGGAGCACAGATACGCAGTATTTT.

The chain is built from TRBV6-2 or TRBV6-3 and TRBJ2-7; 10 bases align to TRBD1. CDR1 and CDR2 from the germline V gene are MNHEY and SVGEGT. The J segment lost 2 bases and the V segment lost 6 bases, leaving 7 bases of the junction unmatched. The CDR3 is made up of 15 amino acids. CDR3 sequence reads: CASSLRGTGAYEQYF. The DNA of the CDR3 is TGTGCCAGCAGCTTAAGAGGGACAGGGGCCTACGAGCAGTACTTC.

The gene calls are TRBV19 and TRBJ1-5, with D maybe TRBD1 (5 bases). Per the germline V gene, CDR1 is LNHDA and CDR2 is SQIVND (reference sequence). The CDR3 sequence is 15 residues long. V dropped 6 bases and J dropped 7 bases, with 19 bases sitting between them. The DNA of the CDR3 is TGTGCCAGTAGCCTTCAGTTTCAGGGAAACCAGCCCCAGCATTTT. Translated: CASSLQFQGNQPQHF.

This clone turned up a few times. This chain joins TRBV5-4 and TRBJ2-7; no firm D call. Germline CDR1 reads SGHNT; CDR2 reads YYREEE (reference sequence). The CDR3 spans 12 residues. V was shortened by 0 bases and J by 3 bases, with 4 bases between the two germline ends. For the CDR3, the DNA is TGTGCCAGCAGCTTGGACTACTACGAGCAGTACTTC. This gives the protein CASSLDYYEQYF.

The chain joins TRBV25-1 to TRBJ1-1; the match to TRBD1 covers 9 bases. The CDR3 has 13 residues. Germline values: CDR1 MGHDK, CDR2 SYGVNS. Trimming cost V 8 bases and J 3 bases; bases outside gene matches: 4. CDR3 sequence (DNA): TGTGCCAGCGGGGGACAGGGTTACACTGAAGCTTTCTTT. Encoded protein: CASGGQGYTEAFF.

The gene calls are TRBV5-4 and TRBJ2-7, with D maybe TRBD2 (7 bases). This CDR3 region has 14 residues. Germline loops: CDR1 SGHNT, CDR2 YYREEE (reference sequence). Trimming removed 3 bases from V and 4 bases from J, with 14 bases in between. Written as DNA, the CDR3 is TGTGCCAGCAGCTCCCGGGGGGCGCCTTACGAGCAGTACTTC. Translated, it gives CASSSRGAPYEQYF.

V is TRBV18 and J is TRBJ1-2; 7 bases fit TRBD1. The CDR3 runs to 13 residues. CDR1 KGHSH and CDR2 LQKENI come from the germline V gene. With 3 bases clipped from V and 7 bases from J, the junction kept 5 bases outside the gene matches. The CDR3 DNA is TGTGCCAGCTCACCCGACAGGGCAGGTGGCTACACCTTC. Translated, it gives CASSPDRAGGYTF.

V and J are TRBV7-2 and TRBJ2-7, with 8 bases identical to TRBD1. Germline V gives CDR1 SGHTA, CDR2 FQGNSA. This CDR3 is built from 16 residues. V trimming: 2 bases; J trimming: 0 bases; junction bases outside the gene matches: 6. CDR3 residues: CASSLLWDRNSYEQYF. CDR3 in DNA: TGTGCCAGCAGCTTACTTTGGGACAGGAACTCCTACGAGCAGTACTTC. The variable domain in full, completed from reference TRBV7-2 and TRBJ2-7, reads GAGVSQSPSNKVTEKGKDVELRCDPISGHTALYWYRQSLGQGLEFLIYFQGNSAPDKSGLPSDRFSAERTGGSVSTLTIQRTQQEDSAVYLCASSLLWDRNSYEQYFGPGTRLTVT.

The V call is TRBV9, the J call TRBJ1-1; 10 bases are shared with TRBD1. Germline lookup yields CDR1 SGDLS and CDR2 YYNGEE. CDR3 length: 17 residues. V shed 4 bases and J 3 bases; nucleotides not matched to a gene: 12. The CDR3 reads CASSLRGDRGIDTEAFF. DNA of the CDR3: TGTGCCAGCAGCCTGCGGGGGGACAGGGGAATTGACACTGAAGCTTTCTTT.

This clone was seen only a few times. In nucleotides, the CDR3 is TGTGCCAGCAGTTACCGCCAGGGACAGGTGAGCTCCTACGAGCAGTACTTC. Its protein product is CASSYRQGQVSSYEQYF. The chain couples TRBV6-2 or TRBV6-3 to TRBJ2-7, with 8 bases identical to TRBD1. Germline CDR1 reads MNHEY; CDR2 reads SVGEGT. This CDR3 spans 17 amino acids. The J segment lost 0 bases and the V segment lost 2 bases, leaving 9 bases of the junction unmatched.

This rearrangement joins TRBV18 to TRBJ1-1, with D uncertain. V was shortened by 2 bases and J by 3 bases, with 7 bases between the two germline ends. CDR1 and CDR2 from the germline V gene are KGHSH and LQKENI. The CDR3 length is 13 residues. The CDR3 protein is CASSPTAYTEAFF. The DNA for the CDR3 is TGTGCCAGCTCACCAACAGCATACACTGAAGCTTTCTTT.

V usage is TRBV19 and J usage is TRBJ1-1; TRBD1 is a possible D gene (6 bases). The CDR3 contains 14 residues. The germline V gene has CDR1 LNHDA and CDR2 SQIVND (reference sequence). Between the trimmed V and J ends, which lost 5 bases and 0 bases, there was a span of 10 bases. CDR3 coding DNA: TGTGCCAGTAGTGTGACAGGATTGAACACTGAAGCTTTCTTT. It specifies CASSVTGLNTEAFF.

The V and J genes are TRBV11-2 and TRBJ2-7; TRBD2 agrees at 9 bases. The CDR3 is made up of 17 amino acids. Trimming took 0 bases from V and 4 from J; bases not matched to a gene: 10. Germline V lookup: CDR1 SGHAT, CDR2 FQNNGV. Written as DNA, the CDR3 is TGTGCCAGCAGCTTAGATTTCGGGCTAGCGGGGTATTACGAGCAGTACTTC. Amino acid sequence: CASSLDFGLAGYYEQYF.